This record looks at one T cell receptor (beta chain) sequence and its context. This table comes from immunoSEQ multiplex PCR, and its TCRdb copy is limited to in-frame clones, with some not included. The sample contains 50,000 to 80,000 clones, 91% of which appear only once. The data belong to a study of T cell changes during pregnancy in multiple sclerosis. The V gene's germline CDR1 is SGHRS and CDR2 YFSETQ. The CDR3 runs to 15 residues. V lost 0 bases to trimming and J lost 6 bases, with 12 bases between them. The V and J genes are TRBV5-1 and TRBJ2-2, with D maybe TRBD1 (6 bases). This sequence originates from a female donor with multiple sclerosis, enrolled in a pregnancy study. Material: CD8+ T cells from peripheral blood mononuclear cells, obtained before pregnancy. In nucleotides, the CDR3 is TGCGCCAGCAGCTTGGTTTCCTCAGGGGCCGGGGAGCTGTTTTTT. It yields the protein CASSLVSSGAGELFF.